This TCR beta chain was sequenced during a study of radiotherapy plus CTLA-4 blockade in lung cancer. Study context: The study recorded objective responses in about 20% of patients and disease control in under 35%.

Patients with chemo-refractory metastatic non-small-cell lung cancer received focal radiation plus CTLA-4 blockade with ipilimumab. TCRdb keeps only in-frame clones here, not all; method: immunoSEQ multiplex PCR. The profile covers some 96,000 clones, with almost 90% appearing a single time and more than 4.5% taken by the ten largest. Germline trimming cut 3 bases from V and 7 bases from J; bases unmatched to any gene: 10. This CDR3 has 15 residues. CDR1 is SGDLS, CDR2 YYNGEE, per germline. Study results and limitations: Blood TCR clones of tumor origin expanded after radiotherapy plus ipilimumab. Early blood T cell clone dynamics reportedly forecast response best, with interferon-beta.

About this clone itself: Its antigen is currently unknown.

This clonotype was obtained from a human donor with non-small cell lung cancer that progressed on radiotherapy plus ipilimumab. The sample in question was peripheral blood, obtained from a patient treated with radiotherapy plus ipilimumab. This chain connects TRBV9 to TRBJ1-2; 9 bases line up with TRBD1. The CDR3 here is CASSARTGVRVGYTF. The CDR3 DNA sequence: TGTGCCAGCAGCGCCCGGACAGGGGTAAGGGTTGGCTACACCTTC. The full variable domain, its missing parts supplied by reference TRBV9 and TRBJ1-2, is DSGVTQTPKHLITATGQRVTLRCSPRSGDLSVYWYQQSLDQGLQFLIQYYNGEERAKGNILERFSAQQFPDLHSELNLSSLELGDSALYFCASSARTGVRVGYTFGSGTRLTVV.